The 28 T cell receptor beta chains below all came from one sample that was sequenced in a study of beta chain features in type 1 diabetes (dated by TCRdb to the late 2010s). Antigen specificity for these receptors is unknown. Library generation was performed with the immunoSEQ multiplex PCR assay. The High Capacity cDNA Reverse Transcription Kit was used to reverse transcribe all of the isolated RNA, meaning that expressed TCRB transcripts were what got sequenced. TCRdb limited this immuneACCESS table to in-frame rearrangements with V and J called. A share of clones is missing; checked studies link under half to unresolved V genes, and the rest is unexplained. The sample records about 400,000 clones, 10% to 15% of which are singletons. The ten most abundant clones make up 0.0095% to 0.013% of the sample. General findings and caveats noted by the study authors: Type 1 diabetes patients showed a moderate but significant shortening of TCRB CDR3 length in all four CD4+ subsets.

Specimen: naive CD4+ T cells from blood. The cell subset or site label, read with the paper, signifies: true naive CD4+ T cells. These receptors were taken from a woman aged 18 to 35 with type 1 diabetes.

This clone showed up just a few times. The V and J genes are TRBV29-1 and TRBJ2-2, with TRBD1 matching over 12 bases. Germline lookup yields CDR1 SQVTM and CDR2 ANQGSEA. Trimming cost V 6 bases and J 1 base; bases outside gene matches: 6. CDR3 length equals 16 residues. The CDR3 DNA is TGCAGCGTGCCGGGACAGGGGGCGGAGAACACCGGGGAGCTGTTTTTT. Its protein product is CSVPGQGAENTGELFF.

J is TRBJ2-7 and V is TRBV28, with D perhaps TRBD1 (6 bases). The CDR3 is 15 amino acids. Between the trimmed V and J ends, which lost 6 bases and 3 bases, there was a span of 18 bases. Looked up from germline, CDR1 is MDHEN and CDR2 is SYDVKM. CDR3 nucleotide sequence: TGTGCCAGCAGCCCCAGGGGAAGAGTAATCTACGAGCAGTACTTC. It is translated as CASSPRGRVIYEQYF. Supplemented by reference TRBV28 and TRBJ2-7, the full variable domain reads DVKVTQSSRYLVKRTGEKVFLECVQDMDHENMFWYRQDPGLGLRLIYFSYDVKMKEKGDIPEGYSVSREKKERFSLILESASTNQTSMYLCASSPRGRVIYEQYFGPGTRLTVT.

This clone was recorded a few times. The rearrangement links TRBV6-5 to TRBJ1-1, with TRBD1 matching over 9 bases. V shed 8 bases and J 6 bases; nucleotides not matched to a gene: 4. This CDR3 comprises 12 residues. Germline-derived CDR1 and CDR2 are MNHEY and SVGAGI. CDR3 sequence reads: CASRTGAPEAFF. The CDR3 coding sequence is TGTGCCAGCCGGACAGGGGCCCCTGAAGCTTTCTTT.

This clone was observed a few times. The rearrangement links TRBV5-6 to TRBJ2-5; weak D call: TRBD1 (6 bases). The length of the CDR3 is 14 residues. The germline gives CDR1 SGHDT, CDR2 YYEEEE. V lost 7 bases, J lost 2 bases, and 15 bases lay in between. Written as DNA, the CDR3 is TGTGCCAGCGGGGGCTGGGGGCTTCAAGAGACCCAGTACTTC. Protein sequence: CASGGWGLQETQYF.

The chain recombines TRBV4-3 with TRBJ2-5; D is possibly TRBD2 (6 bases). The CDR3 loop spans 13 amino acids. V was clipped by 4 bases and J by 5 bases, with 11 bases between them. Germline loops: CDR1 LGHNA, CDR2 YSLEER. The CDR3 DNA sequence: TGCGCCAGCAGCCCCACTAGCCGGGAGACCCAGTACTTC. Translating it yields CASSPTSRETQYF.

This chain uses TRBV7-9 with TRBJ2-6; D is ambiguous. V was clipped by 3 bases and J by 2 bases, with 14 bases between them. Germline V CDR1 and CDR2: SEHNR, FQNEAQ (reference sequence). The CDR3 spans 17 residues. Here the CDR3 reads CASSFWATTPGANVLTF. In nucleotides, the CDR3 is TGTGCCAGCAGCTTTTGGGCAACAACCCCTGGGGCCAACGTCCTGACTTTC.

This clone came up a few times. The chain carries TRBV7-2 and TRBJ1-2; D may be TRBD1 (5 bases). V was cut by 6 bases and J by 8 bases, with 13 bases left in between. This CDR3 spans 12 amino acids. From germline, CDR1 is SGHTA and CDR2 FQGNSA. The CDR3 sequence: CASRGGDPGYTF. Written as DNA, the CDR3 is TGTGCCAGCAGGGGGGGGGATCCCGGCTACACCTTC.

CDR3 coding DNA: TGTGCCAGCAGCTTAGACCGACAGGGGTGGGGTGAGCAGTTCTTC. Its translation: CASSLDRQGWGEQFF. V is TRBV11-2 and J is TRBJ2-1, with 8 bases lining up with TRBD1. Germline CDR1 and CDR2: SGHAT and FQNNGV. V lost 0 bases, J lost 9 bases, and 7 bases stayed unmatched. The CDR3 consists of 15 residues.

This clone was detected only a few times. The chain's CDR3 is CASSTGQVNSPLHF. The CDR3 nucleotides read TGTGCCAGTAGTACGGGACAAGTTAATTCACCCCTCCACTTT. The chain recombines TRBV19 with TRBJ1-6, with D maybe TRBD1 (6 bases). Trimming shortened V by 4 bases and J by 6 bases, and 10 bases separated the two germline ends. Germline V gene lookup returns CDR1 LNHDA and CDR2 SQIVND (reference sequence). The CDR3 is made up of 14 amino acids.

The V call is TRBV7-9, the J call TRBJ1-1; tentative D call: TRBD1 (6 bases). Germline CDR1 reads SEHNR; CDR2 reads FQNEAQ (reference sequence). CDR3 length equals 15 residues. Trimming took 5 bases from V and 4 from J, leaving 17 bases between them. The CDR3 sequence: CASSPGRGALTEAFF. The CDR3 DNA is TGTGCCAGCAGCCCGGGTCGGGGGGCTCTCACTGAAGCTTTCTTT.

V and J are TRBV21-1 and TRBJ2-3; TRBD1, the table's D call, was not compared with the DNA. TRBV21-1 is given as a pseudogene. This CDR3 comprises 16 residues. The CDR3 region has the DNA TGTGCCAGCAGCAAAGATCAAGGGACAAGCTCAGATACGCAGTATTTT. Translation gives CASSKDQGTSSDTQYF.

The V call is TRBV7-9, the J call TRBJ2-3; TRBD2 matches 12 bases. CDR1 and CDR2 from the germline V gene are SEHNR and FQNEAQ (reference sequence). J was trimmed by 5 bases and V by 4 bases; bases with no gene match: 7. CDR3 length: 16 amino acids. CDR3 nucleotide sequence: TGTGCCAGCAGCTACCTAGCGGGAGGGCCAAGAGATACGCAGTATTTT. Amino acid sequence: CASSYLAGGPRDTQYF.

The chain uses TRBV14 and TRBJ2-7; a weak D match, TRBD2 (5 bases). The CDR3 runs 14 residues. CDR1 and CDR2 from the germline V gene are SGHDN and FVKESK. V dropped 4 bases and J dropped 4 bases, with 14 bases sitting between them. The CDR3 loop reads CASSPLLARYEQYF. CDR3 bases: TGTGCCAGCAGCCCGCTCTTAGCGCGGTACGAGCAGTACTTC.

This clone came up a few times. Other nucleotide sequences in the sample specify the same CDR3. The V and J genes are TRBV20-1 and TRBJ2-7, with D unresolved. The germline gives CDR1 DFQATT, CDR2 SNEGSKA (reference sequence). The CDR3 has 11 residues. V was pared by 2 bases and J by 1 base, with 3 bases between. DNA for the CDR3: TGCAGTGCTAGACTTTCCTACGAGCAGTACTTC. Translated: CSARLSYEQYF.

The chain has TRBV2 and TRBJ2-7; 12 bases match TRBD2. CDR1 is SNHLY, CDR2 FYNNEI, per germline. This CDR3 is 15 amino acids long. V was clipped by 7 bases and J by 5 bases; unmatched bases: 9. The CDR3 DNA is TGTGCCAGCATGAAGATGACTAGCGGGAGTCACGAGCAGTACTTC. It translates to CASMKMTSGSHEQYF.

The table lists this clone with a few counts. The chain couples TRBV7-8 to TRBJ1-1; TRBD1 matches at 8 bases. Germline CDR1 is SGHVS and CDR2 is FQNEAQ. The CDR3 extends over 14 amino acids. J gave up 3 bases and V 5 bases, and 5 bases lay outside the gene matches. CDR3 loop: CASSPGQVDTEAFF. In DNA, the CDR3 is TGTGCCAGCAGCCCGGGACAGGTGGACACTGAAGCTTTCTTT.

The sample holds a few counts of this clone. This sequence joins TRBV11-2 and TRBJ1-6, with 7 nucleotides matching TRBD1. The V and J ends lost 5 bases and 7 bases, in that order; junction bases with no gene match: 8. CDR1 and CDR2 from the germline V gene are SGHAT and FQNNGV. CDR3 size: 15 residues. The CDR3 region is CASSVQGTWNSPLHF. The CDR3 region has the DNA TGTGCCAGCAGCGTACAGGGGACTTGGAATTCACCCCTCCACTTT.

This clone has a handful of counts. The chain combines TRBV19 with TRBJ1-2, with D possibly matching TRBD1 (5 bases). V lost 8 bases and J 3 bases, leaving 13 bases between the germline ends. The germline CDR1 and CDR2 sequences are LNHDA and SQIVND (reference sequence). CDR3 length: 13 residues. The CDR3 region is CASQGQGDYGYTF. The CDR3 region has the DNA TGTGCCAGTCAGGGTCAGGGCGACTATGGCTACACCTTC.

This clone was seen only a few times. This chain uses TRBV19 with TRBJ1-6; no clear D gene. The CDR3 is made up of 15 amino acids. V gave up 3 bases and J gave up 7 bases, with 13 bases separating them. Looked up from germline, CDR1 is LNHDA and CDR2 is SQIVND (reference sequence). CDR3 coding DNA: TGTGCCAGTAGTATTCGGGGAGAAGGAAATTCACCCCTCCACTTT. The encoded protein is CASSIRGEGNSPLHF.

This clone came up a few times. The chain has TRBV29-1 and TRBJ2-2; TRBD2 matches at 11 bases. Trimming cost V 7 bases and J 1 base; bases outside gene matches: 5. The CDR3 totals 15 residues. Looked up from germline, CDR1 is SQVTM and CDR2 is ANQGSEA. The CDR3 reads CSARGTSGNTGELFF. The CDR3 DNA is TGCAGCGCCAGGGGGACTAGCGGGAACACCGGGGAGCTGTTTTTT.

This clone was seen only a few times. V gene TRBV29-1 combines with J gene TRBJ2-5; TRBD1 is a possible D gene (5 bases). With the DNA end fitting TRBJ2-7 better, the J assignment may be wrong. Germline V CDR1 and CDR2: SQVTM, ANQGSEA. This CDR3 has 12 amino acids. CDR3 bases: TGCAGCGTCCACACAGGAGCCTACGAGCAGTACTTC. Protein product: CSVHTGAYEQYF.

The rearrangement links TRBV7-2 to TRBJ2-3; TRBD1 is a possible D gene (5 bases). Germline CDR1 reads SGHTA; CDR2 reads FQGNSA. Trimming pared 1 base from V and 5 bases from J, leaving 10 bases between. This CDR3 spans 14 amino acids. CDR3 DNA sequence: TGTGCCAGCAGCTTAGAGTGGGGCCAAGATACGCAGTATTTT. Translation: CASSLEWGQDTQYF.

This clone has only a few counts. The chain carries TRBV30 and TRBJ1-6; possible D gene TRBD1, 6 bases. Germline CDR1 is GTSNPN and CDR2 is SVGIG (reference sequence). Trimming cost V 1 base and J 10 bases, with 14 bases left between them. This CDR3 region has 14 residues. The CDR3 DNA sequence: TGTGCCTGGAGTGGGCCCGGACAGACCTCACCCCTCCACTTT. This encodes CAWSGPGQTSPLHF.

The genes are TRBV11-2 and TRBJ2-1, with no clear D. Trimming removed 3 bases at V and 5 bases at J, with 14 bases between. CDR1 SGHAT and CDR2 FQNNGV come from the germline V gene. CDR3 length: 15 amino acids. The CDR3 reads CASSFGQPSDNEQFF. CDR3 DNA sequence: TGTGCCAGCAGCTTTGGGCAACCTTCTGACAATGAGCAGTTCTTC.

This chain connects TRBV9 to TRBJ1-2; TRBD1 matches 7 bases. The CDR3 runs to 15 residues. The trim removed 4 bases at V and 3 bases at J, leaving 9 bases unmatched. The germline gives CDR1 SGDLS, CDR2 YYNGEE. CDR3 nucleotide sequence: TGTGCCAGCAGCCCCCGGACAGGCAACCACTATGGCTACACCTTC. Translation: CASSPRTGNHYGYTF.

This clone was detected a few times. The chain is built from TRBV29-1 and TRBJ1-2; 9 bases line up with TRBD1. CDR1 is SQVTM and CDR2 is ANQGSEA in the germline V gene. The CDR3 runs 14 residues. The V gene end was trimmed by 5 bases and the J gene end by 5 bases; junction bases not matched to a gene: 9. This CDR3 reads CSVPKQGASYGYTF. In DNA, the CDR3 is TGCAGCGTTCCGAAACAGGGGGCGAGTTATGGCTACACCTTC.

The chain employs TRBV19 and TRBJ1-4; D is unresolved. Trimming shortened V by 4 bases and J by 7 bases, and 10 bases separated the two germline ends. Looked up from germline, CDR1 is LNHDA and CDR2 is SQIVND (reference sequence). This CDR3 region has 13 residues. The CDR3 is CASSTDSSEKLFF. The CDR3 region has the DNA TGTGCCAGTAGTACCGACTCGTCTGAAAAACTGTTTTTT.

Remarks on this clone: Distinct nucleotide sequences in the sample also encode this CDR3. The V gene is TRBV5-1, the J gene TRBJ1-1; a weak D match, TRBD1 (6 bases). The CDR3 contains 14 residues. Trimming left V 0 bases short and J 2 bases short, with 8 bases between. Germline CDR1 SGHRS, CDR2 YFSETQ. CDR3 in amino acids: CASSLGTANTEAFF. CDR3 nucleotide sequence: TGCGCCAGCAGCTTGGGGACAGCAAACACTGAAGCTTTCTTT. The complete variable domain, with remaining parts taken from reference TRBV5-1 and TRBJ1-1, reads KAGVTQTPRYLIKTRGQQVTLSCSPISGHRSVSWYQQTPGQGLQFLFEYFSETQRNKGNFPGRFSGRQFSNSRSEMNVSTLELGDSALYLCASSLGTANTEAFFGQGTRLTVV.